Shown below are 21 T cell receptor beta chains from a single sample sequenced in a study of OX40 agonist ivuxolimab in advanced cancers. Generated by immunoSEQ multiplex PCR, the TCRdb table keeps only in-frame clones and is missing some. The sample includes about 71,000 clones, around 94% of them seen just once. Sequencing used CD4+ or CD8+ T cells sorted from blood, obtained in a trial of the OX40 agonist ivuxolimab. The receptors were sampled from an adult with an advanced solid tumor such as melanoma, head and neck, liver or kidney cancer.

This chain uses TRBV10-2 with TRBJ2-7; 11 nucleotides line up with TRBD2. This CDR3 is built from 17 residues. Trimming took 7 bases from V and 2 from J; bases not matched to a gene: 13. The germline gives CDR1 WSHSY, CDR2 SAAADI. The CDR3 nucleotides are TGCGCCAGCACCGACCCTGAGGGGACTAGCGGAACCTACGAGCAGTACTTC. Translated, it gives CASTDPEGTSGTYEQYF.

This chain's CDR3 is CASSFSSGRTYNEQFF. CDR3 bases: TGTGCCAGCAGTTTTTCTAGCGGGAGAACCTACAATGAGCAGTTCTTC. This sequence joins TRBV27 and TRBJ2-1, with 10 bases lining up with TRBD2. Trimming cost V 3 bases and J 2 bases; bases outside gene matches: 4. Germline V gene data show CDR1 as MNHEY and CDR2 as SMNVEV (reference sequence). The CDR3 runs to 16 residues.

The rearrangement joins TRBV28 to TRBJ2-1; 11 bases map to TRBD2. The CDR3 has 15 residues. V lost 3 bases, J lost 5 bases, and 3 bases stayed unmatched. Germline assignment: CDR1 MDHEN and CDR2 SYDVKM. The CDR3 bases are TGTGCCAGCAGTTTGGGACTAGCGGCAAACAATGAGCAGTTCTTC. Amino acids: CASSLGLAANNEQFF.

The chain employs TRBV4-3 and TRBJ1-3; D unresolved. The V end lost 1 base, the J end lost 2 bases, and 12 bases lay between the germline ends. CDR3 size: 16 residues. Germline V gene data show CDR1 as LGHNA and CDR2 as YSLEER. CDR3 nucleotide sequence: TGCGCCAGCAGCCAAGCCGCTCCGGCTCCTGGAAACACCATATATTTT. Its translation: CASSQAAPAPGNTIYF.

The chain combines TRBV2 with TRBJ2-7, with no clear D. V lost 6 bases to trimming and J lost 4 bases, with 16 bases between them. The germline V gene encodes CDR1 SNHLY and CDR2 FYNNEI. This CDR3 is 14 amino acids long. CDR3: CASSSGPGVYEQYF. In DNA, the CDR3 is TGTGCCAGCAGCTCAGGCCCCGGAGTTTACGAGCAGTACTTC.

The gene calls are TRBV4-3 and TRBJ1-2, with D unclear. V was cut by 0 bases and J by 7 bases, with 15 bases left in between. CDR1 LGHNA and CDR2 YSLEER come from the germline V gene. The CDR3 is 15 amino acids. CDR3 coding DNA: TGCGCCAGCAGCCAAGACCGGGTGGGGTTGGTTGGCTACACCTTC. It encodes CASSQDRVGLVGYTF.

The J gene is TRBJ2-3, the V gene TRBV29-1, with a weak D call TRBD2 (7 bases). The V and J ends lost 0 bases and 5 bases respectively, with 12 bases between them. Germline CDR1 reads SQVTM; CDR2 reads ANQGSEA. This CDR3 has 14 amino acids. The CDR3 sequence: CSVEEGGAGDTQYF. CDR3 DNA sequence: TGCAGCGTTGAAGAAGGGGGGGCTGGAGATACGCAGTATTTT.

V usage is TRBV2 and J usage is TRBJ1-1; a weak D match, TRBD1 (5 bases). In germline, CDR1 is SNHLY, CDR2 FYNNEI. The CDR3 contains 13 residues. Here the CDR3 DNA reads TGTGGCGGGGTCCCGACAGCGAACACTGAAGCTTTCTTT. It is translated as CGGVPTANTEAFF.

This clone was detected only a few times. The V call is TRBV18, the J call TRBJ2-1; D is possibly TRBD2 (5 bases). This CDR3 has 15 residues. Trimming took off 0 bases at V and 7 bases at J, with 13 bases between the two ends. Germline CDR1 reads KGHSH; CDR2 reads LQKENI. CDR3 DNA: TGTGCCAGCTCACCACCGGGAGTCGGACGAAATGAGCAGTTCTTC. Its translation is CASSPPGVGRNEQFF.

This chain links TRBV27 with TRBJ1-5, with D maybe TRBD1 (6 bases). CDR1 is MNHEY, CDR2 SMNVEV, per germline (reference sequence). This CDR3 contains 14 residues. V was shortened by 6 bases and J by 5 bases, with 14 bases between the two germline ends. The CDR3 reads CASSPRGRDQPQHF. The DNA for the CDR3 is TGTGCCAGCAGCCCCAGGGGAAGGGATCAGCCCCAGCATTTT.

The chain recombines TRBV5-1 with TRBJ2-7; possible D gene TRBD1, 5 bases. Germline V CDR1 and CDR2: SGHRS, YFSETQ. This CDR3 region has 12 residues. V lost 0 bases, J lost 7 bases, and 8 bases lay in between. The CDR3 region is CASSLATAEQYF. The CDR3 nucleotides read TGCGCCAGCAGCTTGGCGACAGCTGAGCAGTACTTC.

The chain recombines TRBV27 with TRBJ1-1, with D unresolved. In germline, CDR1 is MNHEY, CDR2 SMNVEV (reference sequence). The length of the CDR3 is 13 residues. Trimming removed 6 bases from V and 2 bases from J, with 10 bases in between. DNA for the CDR3: TGTGCCAGCAGCCGAGGAGATAACACTGAAGCTTTCTTT. It translates to CASSRGDNTEAFF.

This clone was found once. The chain is built from TRBV5-1 and TRBJ2-3; TRBD2 agrees at 11 bases. Unmatched junction bases numbered 9, after V lost 3 bases and J lost 3 bases. Germline V gene sequence: CDR1 SGHRS, CDR2 YFSETQ. There are 17 residues in the CDR3. The CDR3 here is CASSSLPGLAVTDTQYF. In DNA, the CDR3 is TGCGCCAGCAGCTCACTACCGGGACTAGCGGTAACAGATACGCAGTATTTT.

The chain is built from TRBV2 and TRBJ1-5, with D tentatively TRBD1 (6 bases). V gave up 7 bases and J gave up 0 bases, with 13 bases separating them. The germline V gene has CDR1 SNHLY and CDR2 FYNNEI. The CDR3 is 15 amino acids. The CDR3 reads CASIRDTYSNQPQHF. The CDR3 DNA sequence: TGTGCCAGCATTAGGGACACCTATAGCAATCAGCCCCAGCATTTT.

This clone was seen a single time. CDR3: CASSHEHPSGGAGDTQYF. Written as DNA, the CDR3 is TGCGCCAGCAGCCATGAACACCCTAGCGGGGGGGCGGGTGATACGCAGTATTTT. The chain carries TRBV4-3 and TRBJ2-3; 12 bases match TRBD2. Unmatched junction bases numbered 13, after V lost 3 bases and J lost 6 bases. CDR3 length equals 18 residues. Per germline, CDR1 LGHNA and CDR2 YSLEER.

The rearrangement uses TRBV6-1 and TRBJ1-5, with TRBD1 identical over 7 bases. The ends lost 1 base at V and 5 bases at J; junction bases unmatched: 11. CDR3 length: 17 residues. The germline CDR1 and CDR2 sequences are MNHNS and SASEGT. The CDR3 region is CASSEVAGGWTYQPQHF. CDR3 coding DNA: TGTGCCAGCAGTGAAGTAGCAGGGGGTTGGACGTATCAGCCCCAGCATTTT.

The chain combines TRBV4-3 with TRBJ1-2; 9 bases line up with TRBD1. Per the germline V gene, CDR1 is LGHNA and CDR2 is YSLEER. V shed 0 bases and J 8 bases; nucleotides not matched to a gene: 10. This CDR3 has 16 residues. CDR3 nucleotide sequence: TGCGCCAGCAGCCAAGAGTGGGACAGGGCAGTCGACGGCTACACCTTC. The encoded protein is CASSQEWDRAVDGYTF.

The chain couples TRBV7-9 to TRBJ2-7; 7 bases map to TRBD1. CDR1 SEHNR and CDR2 FQNEAQ come from the germline V gene (reference sequence). J was trimmed by 3 bases and V by 5 bases; bases with no gene match: 4. The CDR3 length is 13 residues. As DNA, the CDR3 is TGTGCCAGCAGCCGGACAGGAGACTACGAGCAGTACTTC. Translating it yields CASSRTGDYEQYF.

DNA of the CDR3: TGTGCCAGCAGTTTTCAGGGGACGAATTCACCCCTCCACTTT. It codes for CASSFQGTNSPLHF. The rearrangement links TRBV27 to TRBJ1-6; D is perhaps TRBD1 (6 bases). Germline V gene data show CDR1 as MNHEY and CDR2 as SMNVEV (reference sequence). This CDR3 region has 14 residues. The V and J ends lost 3 bases and 7 bases respectively, with 10 bases between them.

This chain links TRBV19 with TRBJ1-5; tentative D call: TRBD1 (5 bases). The CDR3 is 13 residues long. Germline-derived CDR1 and CDR2 are LNHDA and SQIVND (reference sequence). V gave up 7 bases and J gave up 5 bases, with 12 bases separating them. The CDR3 is CASNDRPYQPQHF. The CDR3, as DNA: TGTGCCAGTAATGACAGACCTTATCAGCCCCAGCATTTT.

This clone was seen only once. The identical CDR3 is also encoded by other nucleotide sequences in the sample. The rearrangement links TRBV19 to TRBJ1-1; a possible D gene is TRBD1 (6 bases). V gave up 2 bases and J gave up 8 bases, with 12 bases separating them. Germline lookup yields CDR1 LNHDA and CDR2 SQIVND (reference sequence). This CDR3 comprises 13 residues. As DNA, the CDR3 is TGTGCCAGTAGTATATCGGGGGCAGGGGAAGCTTTCTTT. It yields the protein CASSISGAGEAFF.